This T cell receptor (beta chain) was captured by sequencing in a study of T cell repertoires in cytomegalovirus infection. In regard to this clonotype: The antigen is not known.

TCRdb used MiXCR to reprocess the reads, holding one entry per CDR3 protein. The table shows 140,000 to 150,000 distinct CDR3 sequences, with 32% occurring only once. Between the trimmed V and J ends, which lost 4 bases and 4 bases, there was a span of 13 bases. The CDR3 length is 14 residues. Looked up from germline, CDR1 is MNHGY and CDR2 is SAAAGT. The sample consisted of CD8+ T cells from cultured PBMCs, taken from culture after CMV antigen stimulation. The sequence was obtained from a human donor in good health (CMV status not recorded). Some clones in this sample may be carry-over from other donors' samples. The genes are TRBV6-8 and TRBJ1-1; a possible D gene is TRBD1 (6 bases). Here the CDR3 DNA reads TGTGCCAGCAGTTCCCAGGGGCTCGGCACTGAAGCTTTCTTT. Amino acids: CASSSQGLGTEAFF.